The present entry profiles one T cell receptor (beta chain) with its context. TCR sequencing used cDNA made by reverse transcription of extracted RNA. Data came from immunoSEQ multiplex PCR; TCRdb stores just in-frame clones and leaves some out. The sample records about 220,000 clones, more than 45% being singletons. The entry originates in a study of CD8+ T cells in alopecia areata. The treatment was: oral pan-JAK inhibitor, 5-10 mg twice daily. The source material was CD4+ T cells sorted from blood, sampled at week 4, from a patient treated with tofacitinib. This receptor was identified in a human donor with alopecia areata.

This chain's CDR3 is CSVVRYQETQYF. In DNA form, the CDR3 reads TGCAGCGTTGTACGGTACCAAGAGACCCAGTACTTC. This chain connects TRBV29-1 to TRBJ2-5; D gene uncertain. The germline CDR1 and CDR2 sequences are SQVTM and ANQGSEA. V gave up 4 bases and J gave up 0 bases, with 6 bases separating them. The CDR3 consists of 12 residues.